This T cell receptor (beta chain) was obtained from a study of CXCR3-negative and CXCR3-positive naive CD8 T cells. CDR3 length: 15 residues. Germline V gene sequence: CDR1 MDHEN, CDR2 SYDVKM. 5' RACE that incorporated UMI labels was used to prepare the TRB cDNA libraries. TCRdb re-called the 5' RACE reads and gives one entry per CDR3 protein, without DNA. The listing records about 120,000 distinct CDR3 sequences. CD45RO-CCR7+CD27+CD95- marked naive CD8+ T cells. Study conclusions and caveats: TCR strength was inferred from TRB CDR3 properties, while surface CD5 was comparable between naive subsets. Researchers report that CXCR3-positive naive cells carry more hydrophobic TRB CDR3s than CXCR3-negative naive cells. Partial loss of CXCR3 expression followed cryopreservation; most assays used fresh PBMCs.

Note on this clonotype: The antigen is not known.

This clonotype was sampled from a human donor in good health. Some clones in this sample may be carry-over from other donors' samples. The gene calls are TRBV28 and TRBJ1-4; lacking DNA, the TRBD1 call made by TCRdb goes unchecked. The material sequenced was naive CXCR3+ CD8+ T cells from blood. Documented subset: CD45RO-CCR7+CD27+CD95- naive CD8+ T cells expressing CXCR3 (TNR3+). CDR3 amino acids: CASSSMSAGDEKLFF.